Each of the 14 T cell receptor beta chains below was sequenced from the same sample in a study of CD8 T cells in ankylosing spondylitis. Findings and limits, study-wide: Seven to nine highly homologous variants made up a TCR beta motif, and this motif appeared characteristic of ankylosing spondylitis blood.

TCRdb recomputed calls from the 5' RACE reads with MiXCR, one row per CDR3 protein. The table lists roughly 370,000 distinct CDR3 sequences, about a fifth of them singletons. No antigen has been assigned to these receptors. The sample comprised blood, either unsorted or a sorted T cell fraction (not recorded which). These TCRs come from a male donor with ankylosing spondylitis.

The CDR3 region is CSAREGPLDREVHTGELFF. As DNA, the CDR3 is TGCAGTGCTAGAGAGGGACCTCTCGACAGGGAGGTGCACACCGGGGAGCTGTTTTTT. V is TRBV20-1 and J is TRBJ2-2; the D gene is possibly TRBD1 (7 bases). The CDR3 runs to 19 residues. CDR1 and CDR2 (germline): DFQATT, SNEGSKA (reference sequence). Trimming pared 0 bases from V and 3 bases from J, leaving 23 bases between.

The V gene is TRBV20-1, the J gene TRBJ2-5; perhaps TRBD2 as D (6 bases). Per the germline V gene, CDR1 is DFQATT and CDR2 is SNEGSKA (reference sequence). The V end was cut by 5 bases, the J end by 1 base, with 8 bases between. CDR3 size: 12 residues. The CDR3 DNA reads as TGCAGTGCTCCGGGACTCCAAGAGACCCAGTACTTC. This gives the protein CSAPGLQETQYF.

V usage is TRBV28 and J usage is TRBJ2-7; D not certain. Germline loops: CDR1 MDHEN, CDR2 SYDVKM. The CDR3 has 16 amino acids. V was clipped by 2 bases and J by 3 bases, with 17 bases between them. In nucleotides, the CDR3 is TGTGCCAGCAGTTTAGTAGGCGGCCGTAAAGACTACGAGCAGTACTTC. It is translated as CASSLVGGRKDYEQYF.

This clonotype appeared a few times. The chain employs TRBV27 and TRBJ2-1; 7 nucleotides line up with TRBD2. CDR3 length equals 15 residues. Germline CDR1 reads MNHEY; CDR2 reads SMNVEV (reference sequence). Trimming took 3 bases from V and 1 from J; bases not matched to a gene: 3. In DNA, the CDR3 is TGTGCCAGCAGTTTCGGCGGGAGATCCTACAATGAGCAGTTCTTC. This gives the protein CASSFGGRSYNEQFF.

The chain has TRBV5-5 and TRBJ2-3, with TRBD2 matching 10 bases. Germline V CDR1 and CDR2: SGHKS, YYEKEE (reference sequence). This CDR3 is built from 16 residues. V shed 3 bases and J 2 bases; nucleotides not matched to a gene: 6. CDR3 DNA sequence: TGTGCCAGCAGCTCTCGGCTAGCGGGAGTCACAGATACGCAGTATTTT. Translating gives CASSSRLAGVTDTQYF.

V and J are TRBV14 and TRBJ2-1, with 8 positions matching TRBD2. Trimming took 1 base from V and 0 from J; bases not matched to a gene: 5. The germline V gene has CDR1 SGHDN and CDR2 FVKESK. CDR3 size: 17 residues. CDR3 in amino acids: CASSQALGLDSYNEQFF. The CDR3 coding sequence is TGTGCCAGCAGCCAAGCCCTGGGACTAGACTCCTACAATGAGCAGTTCTTC.

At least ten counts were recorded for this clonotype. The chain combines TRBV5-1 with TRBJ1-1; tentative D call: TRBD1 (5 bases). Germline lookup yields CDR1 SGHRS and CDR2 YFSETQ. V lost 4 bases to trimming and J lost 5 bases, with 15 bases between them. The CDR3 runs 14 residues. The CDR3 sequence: CASSLRQGGTEAFF. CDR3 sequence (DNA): TGCGCCAGCAGCCTCCGGCAGGGCGGGACTGAAGCTTTCTTT.

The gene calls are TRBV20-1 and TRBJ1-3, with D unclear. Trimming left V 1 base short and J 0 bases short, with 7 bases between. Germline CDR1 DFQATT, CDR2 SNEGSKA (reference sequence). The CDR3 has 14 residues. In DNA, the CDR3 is TGCAGTGCTAGAGGAGGTAGCTCTGGAAACACCATATATTTT. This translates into CSARGGSSGNTIYF.

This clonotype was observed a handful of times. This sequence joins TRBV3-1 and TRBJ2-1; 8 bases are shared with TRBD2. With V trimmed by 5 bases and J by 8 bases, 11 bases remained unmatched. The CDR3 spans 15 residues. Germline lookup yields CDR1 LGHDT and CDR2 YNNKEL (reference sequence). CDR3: CASSAGTRGFDEQFF. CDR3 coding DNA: TGTGCCAGCAGCGCCGGGACTAGGGGTTTCGATGAGCAGTTCTTC.

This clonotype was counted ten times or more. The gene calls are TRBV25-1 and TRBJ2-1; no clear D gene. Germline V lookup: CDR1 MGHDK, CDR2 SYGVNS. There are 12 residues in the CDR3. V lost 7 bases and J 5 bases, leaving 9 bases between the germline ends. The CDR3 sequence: CASTAINNEQFF. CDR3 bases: TGTGCCAGCACGGCCATCAACAATGAGCAGTTCTTC.

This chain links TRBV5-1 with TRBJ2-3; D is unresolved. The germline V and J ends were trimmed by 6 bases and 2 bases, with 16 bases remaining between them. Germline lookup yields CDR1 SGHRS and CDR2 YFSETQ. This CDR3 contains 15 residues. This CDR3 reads CASTLSGPPTDTQYF. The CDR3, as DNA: TGCGCCAGCACCCTCTCAGGCCCACCCACAGATACGCAGTATTTT.

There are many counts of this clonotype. The CDR3 region has the DNA TGTGCCAGCAGGCAACAGGGCGTCACCTACGAGCAGTACTTC. This translates into CASRQQGVTYEQYF. V is TRBV25-1 and J is TRBJ2-7, with D perhaps TRBD1 (6 bases). The CDR3 is 14 residues long. The ends were cut back, 6 bases at V and 2 bases at J, with 14 bases in the middle. Germline V lookup: CDR1 MGHDK, CDR2 SYGVNS.

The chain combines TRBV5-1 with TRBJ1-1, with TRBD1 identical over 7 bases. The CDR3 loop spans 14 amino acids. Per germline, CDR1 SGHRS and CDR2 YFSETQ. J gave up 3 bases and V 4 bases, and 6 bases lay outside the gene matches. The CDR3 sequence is CASSRQGRDTEAFF. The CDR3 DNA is TGCGCCAGCAGCCGACAGGGACGGGACACTGAAGCTTTCTTT.

The CDR3 region is CASSEAGGGPTDTQYF. Here the CDR3 DNA reads TGTGCCAGCAGTGAAGCTGGTGGTGGCCCCACAGATACGCAGTATTTT. The V gene is TRBV2, the J gene TRBJ2-3; D is undetermined. The CDR3 totals 16 residues. The V end was cut by 0 bases, the J end by 2 bases, with 12 bases between. Germline loops: CDR1 SNHLY, CDR2 FYNNEI.